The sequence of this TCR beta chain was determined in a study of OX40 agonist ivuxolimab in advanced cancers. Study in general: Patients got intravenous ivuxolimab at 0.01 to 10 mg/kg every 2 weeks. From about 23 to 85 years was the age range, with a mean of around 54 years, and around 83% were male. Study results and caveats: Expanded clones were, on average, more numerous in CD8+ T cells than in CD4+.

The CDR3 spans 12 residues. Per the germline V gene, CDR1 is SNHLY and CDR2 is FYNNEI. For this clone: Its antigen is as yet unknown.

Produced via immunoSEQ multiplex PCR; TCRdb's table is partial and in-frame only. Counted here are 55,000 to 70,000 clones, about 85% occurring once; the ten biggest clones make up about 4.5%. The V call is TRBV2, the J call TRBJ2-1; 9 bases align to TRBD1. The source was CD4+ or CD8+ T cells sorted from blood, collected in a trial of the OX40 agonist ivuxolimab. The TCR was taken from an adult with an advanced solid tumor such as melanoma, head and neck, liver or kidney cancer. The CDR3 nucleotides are TGTCTTTCCGGGACAGGGATCGATGAGCAGTTCTTC. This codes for CLSGTGIDEQFF.